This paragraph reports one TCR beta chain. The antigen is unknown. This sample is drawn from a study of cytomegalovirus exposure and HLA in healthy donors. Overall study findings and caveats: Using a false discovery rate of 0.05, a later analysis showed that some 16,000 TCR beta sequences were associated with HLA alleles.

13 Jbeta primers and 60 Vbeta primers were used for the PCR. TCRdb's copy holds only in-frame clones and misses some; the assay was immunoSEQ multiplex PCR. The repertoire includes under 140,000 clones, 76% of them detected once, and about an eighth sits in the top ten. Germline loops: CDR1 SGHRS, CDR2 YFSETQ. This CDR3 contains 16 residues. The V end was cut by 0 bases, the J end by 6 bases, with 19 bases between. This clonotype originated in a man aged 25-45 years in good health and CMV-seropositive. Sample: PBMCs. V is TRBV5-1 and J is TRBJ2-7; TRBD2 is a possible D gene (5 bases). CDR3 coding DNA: TGCGCCAGCAGCTTGGGACCACCTGTTGGAGGACTCGAGCAGTACTTC. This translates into CASSLGPPVGGLEQYF.